A selection of T cell receptor beta chains follows, all from one sample in a study of shared clonotypes between healthy human individuals. Using immunoSEQ multiplex PCR, the repertoire was profiled, and TCRdb retains in-frame clones only, with some absent. This table has about 1.1 million clones, roughly 77% appearing once. Sequenced: memory CD4+ T cells from PBMCs. Receptors were obtained from a young man in good health. Some clones in this sample may be carry-over from other donors' samples. Each CDR3 is given with its conserved first and last residue. A D gene is named only where the DNA matches it firmly. Expanded clones are given a class, and other clones once, few, many or no size at all.

.	TRBD1	TRBV2	TRBJ1-5	TGTGCCAGCAGAGACAGGGGCGGCGGTCAGCCCCAGCATTTT	CASRDRGGGQPQHF
.	.	TRBV6-6	TRBJ2-7	TGTGCCAGCAGTGACCCTGGGGGGGCGACGTACGAGCAGTACTTC	CASSDPGGATYEQYF
.	.	TRBV6-6	TRBJ2-3	TGTGCCAGCAGTTATCAGACGTGGGATACGCAGTATTTT	CASSYQTWDTQYF
few	TRBD2	TRBV4-2	TRBJ2-1	TGTGCCAGCAGCCAAGACTTGCTAGCGGGGTACAATGAGCAGTTCTTC	CASSQDLLAGYNEQFF
.	TRBD2	TRBV29-1	TRBJ2-5	TGCAGCGTCGCACCGGGACTAGCAGGGGAGACCCAGTACTTC	CSVAPGLAGETQYF
.	.	TRBV5-1	TRBJ1-4	TGCGCCAGCAGCCAGGGCGGGGGGAATGAAAAACTGTTTTTT	CASSQGGGNEKLFF
once	.	TRBV20-1	TRBJ1-1	TGCAGTGGGCGAGATGCCTCGGAAGCTTTCTTT	CSGRDASEAFF
once	.	TRBV2	TRBJ2-4	TGTGCCAGCAGTGAACAGGGTGGGGAAAACATTCAGTACTTC	CASSEQGGENIQYF
.	.	TRBV6-5	TRBJ1-2	TGTGCCAGCAGTTACTCTGGCGGCTATGGCTACACCTTC	CASSYSGGYGYTF
few	.	TRBV9	TRBJ1-1	TGTGCCAGCAGCCCCTACAAGAACACTGAAGCTTTCTTT	CASSPYKNTEAFF
once	.	TRBV7-2	TRBJ2-7	TGTGCCAGCAGCTTACTTATCTCCTACGAGCAGTACTTC	CASSLLISYEQYF
.	TRBD1	TRBV2	TRBJ2-4	TGTGCCAGCAGGCATAACCAGGGGGTTATGGACATTCAGTACTTC	CASRHNQGVMDIQYF
once	TRBD1	TRBV6-5	TRBJ1-2	TGTGCCAGCAGTTACTCGGGACAGGGAGGAGGCTATGGCTACACCTTC	CASSYSGQGGGYGYTF
few	.	TRBV2	TRBJ2-3	TGTGCCAGCAGGAGACCAATTTCCGCAGATACGCAGTATTTT	CASRRPISADTQYF
.	TRBD2	TRBV7-9	TRBJ2-3	TGTGCCAGCAGCGGGACTAGCGGCGATACGCAGTATTTT	CASSGTSGDTQYF
.	.	TRBV19	TRBJ1-4	TGTGCCAGTAGTATAGGACAGGTTCACAATGAAAAACTGTTTTTT	CASSIGQVHNEKLFF
.	.	TRBV5-4	TRBJ2-7	TGTGCCAGCAGCTTGGGAGCGGACCTACGCGAGCAGTACTTC	CASSLGADLREQYF
.	.	TRBV7-2	TRBJ2-1	TGTGCCAGCAGCTTAGCGTTCGGCAATGAGCAGTTCTTC	CASSLAFGNEQFF
.	TRBD2	TRBV18	TRBJ2-5	TGTGCCAGCTCACTGGGGCTAGCGGAAGAGACCCAGTACTTC	CASSLGLAEETQYF
.	.	TRBV7-9	TRBJ1-2	TGTGCCAGCAGCTCCGCCGGGACACCGAACTATGGCTACACCTTC	CASSSAGTPNYGYTF
.	TRBD1	TRBV10-3	TRBJ1-1	TGTGCCATCACCACAGGGGTTGGGAACACTGAAGCTTTCTTT	CAITTGVGNTEAFF
.	.	TRBV6-1	TRBJ2-3	TGTGCCAGCAGTGAGGGCTGGTCGGATACGCAGTATTTT	CASSEGWSDTQYF
.	TRBD2	TRBV19	TRBJ2-3	TGTGCCAGTACAACCGGGACTAGCCACCTGGATACGCAGTATTTT	CASTTGTSHLDTQYF
.	TRBD1	TRBV19	TRBJ1-1	TGTGCCAGTACCGGACAGGCTGAAGCTTTCTTT	CASTGQAEAFF
many	.	TRBV2	TRBJ2-7	TGTGCCAGCACCACCCAGGACTACGAGCAGTACTTC	CASTTQDYEQYF
once	.	TRBV6-5	TRBJ2-2	TGTGCCAGCAGCCCACAACAGGTTGGCACCGGGGAGCTGTTTTTT	CASSPQQVGTGELFF
.	TRBD1	TRBV4-1	TRBJ2-7	TGCGCCAGCAGCCAAGAACCGGACAGGGGGCTTGACGAGCAGCACTTC	CASSQEPDRGLDEQHF
.	.	TRBV19	TRBJ2-7	TGTGCCAGTTCGCGAGGCGAACCCTACGAGCAGTACTTC	CASSRGEPYEQYF
.	.	TRBV7-3	TRBJ2-1	TGTGCCAGCAGCTATTTAAGACAGAATGAGCAGTTCTTC	CASSYLRQNEQFF
.	.	TRBV28	TRBJ2-7	TGTGCCAGCGGCAGAATCTACGAGCAGTACTTC	CASGRIYEQYF
.	TRBD2	TRBV7-2	TRBJ2-5	TGTGCCAGCAGCTTAGGGGTCCCAGCGGGACAAGAGACCCAGTACTTC	CASSLGVPAGQETQYF
.	.	TRBV6-5	TRBJ2-7	TGTGCCAGCAGATTGACCGGACTACCCGAGCAGTACTTC	CASRLTGLPEQYF
.	TRBD1	TRBV11-3	TRBJ2-5	TGTGCCAGCAGCTCCGGGACAGGGAGGGAGACCCAGTACTTC	CASSSGTGRETQYF